This TCR beta chain was recorded in a study of Ad26.COV2.S vaccination and SARS-CoV-2 variants (dated by TCRdb to the early 2020s). Study-wide context: Donors in the vaccine arm were drawn from COV1001, a multicentre, randomized, double-blind, placebo-controlled phase I-IIa trial testing Ad26.COV2.S in healthy adults. Throughout the experiments and outcome assessment, investigators stayed blinded to trial group allocation. Ad26.COV2.S was given intramuscularly at 5x10^10 or 1x10^11 viral particles, as a single shot or as two shots 56 days apart. TCRbeta repertoire sequencing served as the tool for gauging how specific and how broad the SARS-CoV-2-reactive T cell receptors were following Ad26.COV2.S vaccination. Participants in the trial were split at random into five groups of five each, receiving low-dose or high-dose Ad26.COV2.S once or twice, or else placebo on both occasions. The TCR-sequenced set comprised around 30 samples: roughly 19 Ad26.COV2.S vaccine recipients, 5 placebo recipients and 8 SARS-CoV-2 convalescent individuals. Results and caveats for the whole study, not just this receptor: Substantial breadth of spike-specific CD8+ and CD4+ T cell responses was reported after vaccination. Vaccine and placebo recipients had similar non-spike TCR breadth, a finding consistent with the vaccine containing only spike. The study lacked the statistical power to compare responses across vaccine doses or regimens. It was noted by the authors that total T cell responses may have been underestimated by the TCR breadth and depth analyses. Compared with placebo recipients, Ad26.COV2.S recipients showed higher spike-specific TCR breadth (P = 0.0014).

The sample's treatment or condition label is to be understood as: about 20 received Ad26.COV2.S at low or high dose, single or two shots; roughly five received placebo; per-sample allocation not given. Repertoires of vaccine and placebo recipients were sequenced from samples collected on day 63 after the first injection. Between 29 July and 7 August 2020, Cohort 1b enrolled 20 to 30 adults aged 18-55 years at one site in Boston, USA. Ad26.COV2.S consisted of a replication-incompetent adenovirus type 26 vector by which a prefusion-stabilized SARS-CoV-2 spike protein from the original Wuhan strain was expressed. With respect to this clone: Its antigen remains undetermined. Qualities for individual bases were not recorded, and no much larger clone is one base off.

The immunoSEQ Assay was used to sequence TCRbeta CDR3 regions. After extraction, genomic DNA underwent amplification by bias-controlled multiplex PCR, followed by high-throughput sequencing. On the authors' methods: To quantify the absolute abundance of every unique TCRbeta CDR3 region, sequences were collapsed and filtered. T cell fraction was estimated by normalizing TCRbeta template counts to usable DNA, which was measured by amplifying reference genes present in all nucleated cells. Repertoire TCRs were annotated as SARS-CoV-2-specific when V gene, CDR3 amino acid sequence and J gene were exactly matched to a known reactive TCR set. The reference SARS-CoV-2 TCR set was derived from MIRA and filtered for enrichment in COVID-19-positive ImmuneCODE repertoires, a step that removed public or cross-reactive TCRs. Using the MIRA antigens, annotated TCRs were further analysed by specific ORF or by position within an ORF. Breadth was defined as the number of annotated unique rearrangements divided by the total number of unique productive rearrangements, and depth was defined as the summed frequency of the annotated unique rearrangements. Two-sided Wilcoxon rank-sum tests were applied when comparing TCR breadth between groups. TCRdb limited this immuneACCESS table to in-frame rearrangements with V and J called. A share of clones is missing; checked studies link under half to unresolved V genes, and the rest is unexplained. The V and J calls and clone size come from that table; D and trimming were worked out from the DNA. A total of 430,000 or so clones appear in this sample, roughly 89% of them only once. Approximately 2.5% of the sample goes to the ten largest clones.

The TCR comes from a person between 18 and 65 years old who received the Ad26.COV2.S COVID-19 vaccine or a placebo. Sample: peripheral blood, taken in a trial of Ad26.COV2.S vaccine versus placebo.

The nucleotides are TGTGCCAGCAGTGAGACAGCTATGAACACTGAAGCTTTCTTT. This is translated as CASSETAMNTEAFF. The V and J segments used are TRBV2 and TRBJ1-1, and possibly TRBD1, on 5 matching bases. The CDR3 runs 14 residues from the cysteine to the phenylalanine. Only the CDR3 part of the read is kept: 42 bases, read in frame from the first base. The V end loses 3 bases and the J end loses 0 bases, and a stretch of 8 bases separates them. The germline V gene encodes CDR1 SNHLY and CDR2 FYNNEI.